The 20 T cell receptor beta chains in this list originate from one sample, sequenced in a study of cytomegalovirus exposure and HLA in healthy donors. PCR used 60 Vbeta primers and 13 Jbeta primers. Using immunoSEQ multiplex PCR, the repertoire was profiled, and TCRdb retains in-frame clones only, with some absent. The sample holds approximately 77,000 clones, about three quarters seen once. Source material: PBMCs. These receptors came from a man aged 40-55 years in good health and CMV-seronegative.

This clone was counted a few times. This sequence joins TRBV6-6 and TRBJ1-1; tentatively, D is TRBD1 (5 bases). V was trimmed by 8 bases and J by 4 bases, leaving 17 bases between them. The germline V gene has CDR1 MNHNY and CDR2 SVGAGI (reference sequence). The CDR3 covers 14 residues. The CDR3 loop reads CASGDWGGSTEAFF. CDR3 nucleotides: TGTGCCAGCGGCGATTGGGGGGGGAGCACTGAAGCTTTCTTT.

The V and J genes are TRBV30 and TRBJ1-5; no reliable D call. Trimming pared 3 bases from V and 1 base from J, leaving 7 bases between. The CDR3 has 13 residues. CDR1 is GTSNPN and CDR2 is SVGIG in the germline V gene (reference sequence). DNA for the CDR3: TGTGCCTGGAGCCCGGGAAGCAATCAGCCCCAGCATTTT. Its protein is CAWSPGSNQPQHF.

This rearrangement joins TRBV7-9 to TRBJ2-1; tentatively, D is TRBD1 (6 bases). This CDR3 has 16 residues. Per the germline V gene, CDR1 is SEHNR and CDR2 is FQNEAQ (reference sequence). The V end lost 1 base, the J end lost 7 bases, and 17 bases lay between the germline ends. The CDR3 DNA follows: TGTGCCAGCAGCTTAGAGGGCAGGGGTAATATAAATGAGCAGTTCTTC. The encoded protein is CASSLEGRGNINEQFF.

This clone was picked up one time. CDR3 loop: CASSYGGSVSPGGYTF. The CDR3 DNA is TGTGCCAGCAGTTATGGGGGGTCCGTTTCCCCGGGAGGCTACACCTTC. The V and J genes are TRBV6-6 and TRBJ1-2; D is perhaps TRBD1 (5 bases). The germline V gene encodes CDR1 MNHNY and CDR2 SVGAGI (reference sequence). CDR3 length: 16 residues. With 3 bases removed from V and 8 bases from J, the gap between germline ends came to 22 bases.

The V and J genes are TRBV15 and TRBJ1-1; D may be TRBD1 (6 bases). The CDR3 runs to 16 residues. Between the trimmed V and J ends, which lost 0 bases and 0 bases, there was a span of 11 bases. Germline V gives CDR1 LNHNV, CDR2 YYDKDF (reference sequence). CDR3 protein: CATSRDKGTMNTEAFF. The DNA of the CDR3 is TGTGCCACCAGCAGAGATAAGGGGACAATGAACACTGAAGCTTTCTTT.

There are a few counts of this clone. This sequence joins TRBV28 and TRBJ1-2; D may be TRBD1 (6 bases). Germline V CDR1 and CDR2: MDHEN, SYDVKM. This CDR3 comprises 14 residues. Deletions cut 6 bases from V and 5 bases from J, with 16 bases between. The CDR3 bases are TGTGCCAGCAGGTCTACAGGGCTGGGGTATGGCTACACCTTC. Translation: CASRSTGLGYGYTF.

V and J are TRBV19 and TRBJ2-3; 11 bases agree with TRBD2. Germline trimming cut 3 bases from V and 4 bases from J; bases unmatched to any gene: 3. Germline V gene lookup returns CDR1 LNHDA and CDR2 SQIVND (reference sequence). The CDR3 runs 15 residues. CDR3 residues: CASSILAGGPDTQYF. CDR3 DNA sequence: TGTGCCAGTAGTATCTTAGCGGGAGGGCCAGATACGCAGTATTTT.

CDR3 in DNA: TGTGCCAGCGCGGGGGGTGGGATTAATTCACCCCTCCACTTT. This gives the protein CASAGGGINSPLHF. The chain carries TRBV6-6 and TRBJ1-6, with D possibly matching TRBD1 (5 bases). CDR1 is MNHNY, CDR2 SVGAGI, per germline (reference sequence). This CDR3 contains 14 residues. Trimming stripped 8 bases from V and 6 bases from J, with 14 bases between.

This chain links TRBV28 with TRBJ2-1; no reliable D call. Trimming removed 2 bases at V and 0 bases at J, with 8 bases between. CDR1 and CDR2 (germline): MDHEN, SYDVKM. This CDR3 has 15 amino acids. The CDR3 loop is CASSLSRSSYNEQFF. Here the CDR3 DNA reads TGTGCCAGCAGTTTAAGCCGAAGCTCCTACAATGAGCAGTTCTTC.

The CDR3 DNA reads TGTGCCAGCAGCTCGAGGGACTACTACAATGAGCAGTTCTTC. As protein: CASSSRDYYNEQFF. The J gene is TRBJ2-1, the V gene TRBV7-9; TRBD2 matches at 7 bases. Germline CDR1 SEHNR, CDR2 FQNEAQ (reference sequence). The CDR3 is 14 amino acids. Trimming took 4 bases from V and 3 from J; bases not matched to a gene: 3.

Remarks on this clone: This sample also contains other DNA sequences that code for the same CDR3. J is TRBJ2-1 and V is TRBV19; possibly TRBD1 for D (6 bases). V lost 5 bases and J lost 3, with 14 bases in between. Per the germline V gene, CDR1 is LNHDA and CDR2 is SQIVND (reference sequence). The CDR3 length is 15 residues. CDR3 DNA: TGTGCCAGTAGTCCCGACAGGAGTTTCTACAATGAGCAGTTCTTC. As protein: CASSPDRSFYNEQFF.

The CDR3 sequence: CASGGGGSKNIQYF. CDR3 nucleotides: TGTGCCAGCGGGGGGGGAGGCAGTAAAAACATTCAGTACTTC. The genes are TRBV7-2 and TRBJ2-4; 7 bases map to TRBD2. CDR1 and CDR2 from the germline V gene are SGHTA and FQGNSA. Germline trimming cut 8 bases from V and 4 bases from J; bases unmatched to any gene: 8. The CDR3 contains 14 residues. Based on the CDR3 plus reference TRBV7-2 and TRBJ2-4, the full variable domain is GAGVSQSPSNKVTEKGKDVELRCDPISGHTALYWYRQSLGQGLEFLIYFQGNSAPDKSGLPSDRFSAERTGGSVSTLTIQRTQQEDSAVYLCASGGGGSKNIQYFGAGTRLSVL.

The CDR3 region is CASIGQQIYEQYF. Written as DNA, the CDR3 is TGTGCCAGCATTGGGCAGCAGATATACGAGCAGTACTTC. The V call is TRBV2, the J call TRBJ2-7; D uncertain. This CDR3 has 13 amino acids. Germline CDR1 and CDR2: SNHLY and FYNNEI. Trimming left V 7 bases short and J 4 bases short, with 14 bases between.

V is TRBV9 and J is TRBJ2-3; TRBD1 might be the D (5 bases). Per the germline V gene, CDR1 is SGDLS and CDR2 is YYNGEE. V was shortened by 0 bases and J by 6 bases, with 14 bases between the two germline ends. The CDR3 is made up of 15 amino acids. The CDR3 DNA reads as TGTGCCAGCAGCGTAGCAGGGTCGGGTTGGGATACGCAGTATTTT. Translated: CASSVAGSGWDTQYF.

This clone turned up a few times. This chain joins TRBV7-6 and TRBJ2-5; TRBD2 agrees at 9 bases. Germline lookup yields CDR1 SGHVS and CDR2 FNYEAQ. V gave up 1 base and J gave up 1 base; unmatched junction bases: 10. The length of the CDR3 is 18 residues. The CDR3 region has the DNA TGTGCCAGCAGCTTAGGGCTAGCGGGGCGATCCGCCCAAGAGACCCAGTACTTC. As protein: CASSLGLAGRSAQETQYF.

This chain uses TRBV6-5 with TRBJ1-2; possibly TRBD1 for D (5 bases). Germline CDR1 is MNHEY and CDR2 is SVGAGI. Trimming stripped 7 bases from V and 7 bases from J, with 16 bases between. The CDR3 runs to 13 residues. CDR3 residues: CASTPGRACGYTF. CDR3 DNA sequence: TGTGCCAGCACTCCAGGCAGGGCCTGTGGCTACACCTTC.

This clone was recorded a few times. This specimen includes other DNA sequences encoding the same CDR3. The rearrangement uses TRBV5-1 and TRBJ1-2, with 11 bases lining up with TRBD1. Germline values: CDR1 SGHRS, CDR2 YFSETQ. The CDR3 covers 15 residues. V lost 2 bases to trimming and J lost 4 bases; unmatched junction nucleotides: 4. The DNA of the CDR3 is TGCGCCAGCAGCTTACGGACAGGGGGCGGCTATGGCTACACCTTC. Its translation: CASSLRTGGGYGYTF. Full variable domain (rest looked up from reference TRBV5-1 and TRBJ1-2): KAGVTQTPRYLIKTRGQQVTLSCSPISGHRSVSWYQQTPGQGLQFLFEYFSETQRNKGNFPGRFSGRQFSNSRSEMNVSTLELGDSALYLCASSLRTGGGYGYTFGSGTRLTVV.

The CDR3 here is CASSLPGGRPTGELFF. The CDR3 bases are TGTGCCAGCAGTTTACCCGGAGGCCGCCCCACCGGGGAGCTGTTTTTT. The chain employs TRBV28 and TRBJ2-2; tentative D call: TRBD2 (5 bases). CDR3 length equals 16 residues. The V end was cut by 2 bases, the J end by 4 bases, with 14 bases between. Germline-derived CDR1 and CDR2 are MDHEN and SYDVKM.

This CDR3 reads CASTRRGGGTYNEQFF. The CDR3 DNA is TGTGCCAGTACCCGGAGGGGGGGAGGCACCTACAATGAGCAGTTCTTC. The chain has TRBV19 and TRBJ2-1, with D maybe TRBD2 (7 bases). Germline V gene lookup returns CDR1 LNHDA and CDR2 SQIVND (reference sequence). V was clipped by 7 bases and J by 2 bases, with 18 bases between them. The CDR3 loop spans 16 amino acids. Together with reference TRBV19 and TRBJ2-1, the CDR3 gives the full variable domain: DGGITQSPKYLFRKEGQNVTLSCEQNLNHDAMYWYRQDPGQGLRLIYYSQIVNDFQKGDIAEGYSVSREKKESFPLTVTSAQKNPTAFYLCASTRRGGGTYNEQFFGPGTRLTVL.

This clone turned up a few times. The rearrangement links TRBV9 to TRBJ2-2, with 8 bases aligning to TRBD2. Germline lookup yields CDR1 SGDLS and CDR2 YYNGEE. The CDR3 contains 16 residues. V was clipped by 0 bases and J by 5 bases; unmatched bases: 6. The CDR3 DNA is TGTGCCAGCAGCGTAGTGAGCGGGAGTTCGACCGGGGAGCTGTTTTTT. Protein: CASSVVSGSSTGELFF.